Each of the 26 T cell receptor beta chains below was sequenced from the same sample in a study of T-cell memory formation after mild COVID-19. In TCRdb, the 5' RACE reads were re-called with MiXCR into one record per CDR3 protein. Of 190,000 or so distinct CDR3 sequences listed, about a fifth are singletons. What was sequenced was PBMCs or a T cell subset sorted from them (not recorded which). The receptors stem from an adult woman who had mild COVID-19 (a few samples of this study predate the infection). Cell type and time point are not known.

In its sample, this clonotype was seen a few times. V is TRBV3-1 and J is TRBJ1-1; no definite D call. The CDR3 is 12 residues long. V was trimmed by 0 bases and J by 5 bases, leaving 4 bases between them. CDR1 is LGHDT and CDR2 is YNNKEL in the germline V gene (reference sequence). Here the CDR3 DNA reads TGTGCCAGCAGCCAAGACAGGACTGAAGCTTTCTTT. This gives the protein CASSQDRTEAFF.

CDR3 amino acids: CASSTGDSYEQYF. The CDR3 coding sequence is TGTGCCAGCAGCACGGGAGACTCCTACGAGCAGTACTTC. The chain links TRBV7-6 to TRBJ2-7, with TRBD2 as a possible D gene (6 bases). Germline CDR1 reads SGHVS; CDR2 reads FNYEAQ. Trimming removed 5 bases from V and 0 bases from J, with 8 bases in between. This CDR3 is built from 13 residues.

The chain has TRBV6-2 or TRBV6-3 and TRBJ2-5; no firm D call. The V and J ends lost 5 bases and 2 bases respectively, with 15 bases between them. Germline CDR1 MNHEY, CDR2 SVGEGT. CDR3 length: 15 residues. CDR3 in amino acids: CASSNRLADQETQYF. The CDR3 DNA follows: TGTGCCAGCAGTAACCGGCTGGCAGATCAAGAGACCCAGTACTTC.

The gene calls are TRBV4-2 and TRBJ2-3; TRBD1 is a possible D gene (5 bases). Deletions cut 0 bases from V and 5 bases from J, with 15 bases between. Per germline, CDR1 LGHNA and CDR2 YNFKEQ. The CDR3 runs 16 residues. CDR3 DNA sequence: TGTGCCAGCAGCCAAGAATATGGCTTCACAGGAGATACGCAGTATTTT. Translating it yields CASSQEYGFTGDTQYF.

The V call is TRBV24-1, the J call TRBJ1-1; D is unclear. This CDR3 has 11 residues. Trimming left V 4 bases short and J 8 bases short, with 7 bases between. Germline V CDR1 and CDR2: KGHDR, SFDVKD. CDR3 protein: CATSDGVEAFF. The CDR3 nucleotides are TGTGCCACCAGTGACGGAGTCGAAGCTTTCTTT.

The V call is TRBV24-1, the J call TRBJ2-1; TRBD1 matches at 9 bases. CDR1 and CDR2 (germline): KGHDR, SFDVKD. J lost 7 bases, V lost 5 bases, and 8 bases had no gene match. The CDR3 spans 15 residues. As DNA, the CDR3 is TGTGCCACCAGTGGTGTGGGGACAGGGACGAATGAGCAGTTCTTC. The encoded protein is CATSGVGTGTNEQFF.

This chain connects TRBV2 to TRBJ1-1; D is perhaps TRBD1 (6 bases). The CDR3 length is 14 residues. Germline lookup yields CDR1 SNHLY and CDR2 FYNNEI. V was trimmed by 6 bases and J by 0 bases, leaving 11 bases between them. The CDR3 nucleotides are TGTGCCAGCAGGGGGGGCGTCATGAACACTGAAGCTTTCTTT. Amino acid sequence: CASRGGVMNTEAFF. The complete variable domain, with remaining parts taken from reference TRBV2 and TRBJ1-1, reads EPEVTQTPSHQVTQMGQEVILRCVPISNHLYFYWYRQILGQKVEFLVSFYNNEISEKSEIFDDQFSVERPDGSNFTLKIRSTKLEDSAMYFCASRGGVMNTEAFFGQGTRLTVV.

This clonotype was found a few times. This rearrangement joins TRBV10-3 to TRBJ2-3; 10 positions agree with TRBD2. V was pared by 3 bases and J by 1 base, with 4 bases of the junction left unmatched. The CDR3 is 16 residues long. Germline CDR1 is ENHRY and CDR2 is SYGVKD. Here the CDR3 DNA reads TGTGCCATCAGTGAAGCGGGAGGGCCGGGCACAGATACGCAGTATTTT. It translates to CAISEAGGPGTDTQYF.

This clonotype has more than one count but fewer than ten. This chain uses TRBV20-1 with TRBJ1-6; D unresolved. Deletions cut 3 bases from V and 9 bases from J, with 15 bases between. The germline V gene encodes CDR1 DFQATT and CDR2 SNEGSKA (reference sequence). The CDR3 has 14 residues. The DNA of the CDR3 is TGCAGTGCTAGTAGGGTCGGTGACTCTTCACCCCTCCACTTT. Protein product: CSASRVGDSSPLHF.

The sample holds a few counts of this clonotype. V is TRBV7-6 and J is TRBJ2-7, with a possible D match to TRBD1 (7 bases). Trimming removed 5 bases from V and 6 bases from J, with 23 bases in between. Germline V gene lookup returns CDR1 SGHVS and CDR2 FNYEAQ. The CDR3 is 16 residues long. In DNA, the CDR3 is TGTGCCAGCAGCACAGGGACAGCGGGTAGGGCTGGCGAGCAGTACTTC. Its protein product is CASSTGTAGRAGEQYF.

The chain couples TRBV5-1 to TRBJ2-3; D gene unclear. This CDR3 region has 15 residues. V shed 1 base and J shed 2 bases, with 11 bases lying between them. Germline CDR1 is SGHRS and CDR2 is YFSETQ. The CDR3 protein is CASSLFIANTDTQYF. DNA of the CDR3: TGCGCCAGCAGCTTGTTTATTGCTAACACAGATACGCAGTATTTT.

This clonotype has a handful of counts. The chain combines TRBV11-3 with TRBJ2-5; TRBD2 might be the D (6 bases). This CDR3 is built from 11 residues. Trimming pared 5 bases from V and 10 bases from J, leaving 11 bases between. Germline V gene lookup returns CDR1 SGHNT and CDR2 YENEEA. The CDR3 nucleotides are TGTGCCAGCAGCCTCGGGGGTATCCAGTACTTC. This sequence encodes CASSLGGIQYF.

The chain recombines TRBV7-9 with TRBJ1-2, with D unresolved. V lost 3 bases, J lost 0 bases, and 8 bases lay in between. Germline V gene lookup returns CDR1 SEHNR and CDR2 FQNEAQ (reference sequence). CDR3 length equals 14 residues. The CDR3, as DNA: TGTGCCAGCAGCTTCCCCGCCACTAACTATGGCTACACCTTC. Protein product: CASSFPATNYGYTF.

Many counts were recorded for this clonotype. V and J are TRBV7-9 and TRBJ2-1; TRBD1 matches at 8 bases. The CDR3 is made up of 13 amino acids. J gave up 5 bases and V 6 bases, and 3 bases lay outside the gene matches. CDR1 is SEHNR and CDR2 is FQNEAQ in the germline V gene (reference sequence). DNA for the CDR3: TGTGCCAGCAGGTCGGGACAGGACAATGAGCAGTTCTTC. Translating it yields CASRSGQDNEQFF.

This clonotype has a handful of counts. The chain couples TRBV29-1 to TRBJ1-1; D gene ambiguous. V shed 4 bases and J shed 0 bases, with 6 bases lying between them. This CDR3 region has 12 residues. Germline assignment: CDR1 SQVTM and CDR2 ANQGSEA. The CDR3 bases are TGCAGCGTTGTAGACTTGAACACTGAAGCTTTCTTT. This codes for CSVVDLNTEAFF.

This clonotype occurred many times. CDR3 loop: CASSQDRVSYEQYF. The CDR3 DNA reads as TGTGCCAGCAGCCAAGATCGGGTCTCCTACGAGCAGTACTTC. The rearrangement uses TRBV3-1 and TRBJ2-7; D unclear. Germline V CDR1 and CDR2: LGHDT, YNNKEL (reference sequence). Trimming shortened V by 0 bases and J by 0 bases, and 6 bases separated the two germline ends. CDR3 size: 14 residues.

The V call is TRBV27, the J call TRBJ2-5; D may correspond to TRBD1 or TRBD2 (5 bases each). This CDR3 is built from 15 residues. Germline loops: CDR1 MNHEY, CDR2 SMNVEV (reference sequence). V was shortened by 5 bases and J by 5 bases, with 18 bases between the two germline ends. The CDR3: CASSHHPPGRETQYF. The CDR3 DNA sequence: TGTGCCAGCAGTCATCACCCGCCGGGGCGGGAGACCCAGTACTTC.

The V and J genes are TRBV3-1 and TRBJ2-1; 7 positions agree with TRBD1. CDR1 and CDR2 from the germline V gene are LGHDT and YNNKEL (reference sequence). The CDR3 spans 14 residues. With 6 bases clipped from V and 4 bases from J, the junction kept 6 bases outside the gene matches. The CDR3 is CASRTGSGYNEQFF. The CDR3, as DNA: TGTGCCAGCAGGACAGGGTCCGGTTACAATGAGCAGTTCTTC.

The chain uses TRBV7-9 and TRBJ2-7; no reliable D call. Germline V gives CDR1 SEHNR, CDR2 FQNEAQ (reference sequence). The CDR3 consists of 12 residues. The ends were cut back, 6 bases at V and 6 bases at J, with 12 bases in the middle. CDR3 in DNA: TGTGCCAGCAGGTTCGAATTTGGCGAGCAGTACTTC. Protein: CASRFEFGEQYF.

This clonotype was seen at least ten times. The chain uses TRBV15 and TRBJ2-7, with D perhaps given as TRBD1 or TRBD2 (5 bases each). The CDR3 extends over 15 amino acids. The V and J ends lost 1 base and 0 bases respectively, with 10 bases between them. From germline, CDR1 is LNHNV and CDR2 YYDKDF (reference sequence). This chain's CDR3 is CATSRGGGPSYEQYF. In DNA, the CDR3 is TGTGCCACCAGCAGAGGTGGGGGTCCCTCCTACGAGCAGTACTTC. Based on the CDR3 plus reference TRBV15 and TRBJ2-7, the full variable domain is DAMVIQNPRYQVTQFGKPVTLSCSQTLNHNVMYWYQQKSSQAPKLLFHYYDKDFNNEADTPDNFQSRRPNTSFCFLDIRSPGLGDTAMYLCATSRGGGPSYEQYFGPGTRLTVT.

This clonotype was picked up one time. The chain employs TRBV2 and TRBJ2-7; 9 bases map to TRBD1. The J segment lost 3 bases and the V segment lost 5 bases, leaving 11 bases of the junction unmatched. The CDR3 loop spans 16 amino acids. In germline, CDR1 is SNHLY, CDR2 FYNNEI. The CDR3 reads CASSKRVRDRDYEQYF. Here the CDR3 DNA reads TGTGCCAGCAGTAAAAGGGTCCGGGACAGGGACTACGAGCAGTACTTC.

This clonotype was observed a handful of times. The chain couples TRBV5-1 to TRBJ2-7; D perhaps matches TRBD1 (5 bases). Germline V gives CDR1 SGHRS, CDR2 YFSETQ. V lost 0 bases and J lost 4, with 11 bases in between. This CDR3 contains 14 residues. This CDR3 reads CASSLADTEYEQYF. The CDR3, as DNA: TGCGCCAGCAGCTTGGCGGACACAGAATACGAGCAGTACTTC.

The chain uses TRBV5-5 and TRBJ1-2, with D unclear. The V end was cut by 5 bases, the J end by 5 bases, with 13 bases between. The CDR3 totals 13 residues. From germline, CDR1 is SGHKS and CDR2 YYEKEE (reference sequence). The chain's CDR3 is CASRPRALYGYTF. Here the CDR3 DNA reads TGTGCCAGCAGACCTCGGGCCCTTTATGGCTACACCTTC.

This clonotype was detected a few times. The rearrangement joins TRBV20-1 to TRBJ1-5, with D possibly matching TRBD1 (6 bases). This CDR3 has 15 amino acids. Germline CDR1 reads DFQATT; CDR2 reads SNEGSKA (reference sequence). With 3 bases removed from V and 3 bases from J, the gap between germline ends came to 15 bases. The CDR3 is CSARIPGVPNQPQHF. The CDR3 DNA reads TGCAGTGCTAGGATTCCAGGGGTCCCCAATCAGCCCCAGCATTTT.

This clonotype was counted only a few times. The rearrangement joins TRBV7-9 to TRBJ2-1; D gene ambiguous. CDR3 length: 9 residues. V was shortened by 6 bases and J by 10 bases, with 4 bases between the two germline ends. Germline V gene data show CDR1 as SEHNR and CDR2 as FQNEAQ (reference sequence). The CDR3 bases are TGTGCCAGCAGTGACGAGCAGTTCTTC. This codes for CASSDEQFF.

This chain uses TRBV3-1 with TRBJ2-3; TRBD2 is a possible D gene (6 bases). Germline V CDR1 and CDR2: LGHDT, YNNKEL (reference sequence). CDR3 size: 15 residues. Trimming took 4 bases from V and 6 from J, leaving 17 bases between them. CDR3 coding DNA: TGTGCCAGCAGCCCAACTAGCAGAATACAGGATACGCAGTATTTT. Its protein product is CASSPTSRIQDTQYF.